This entry lists 5 T cell receptor beta chains sequenced from one sample in a study of T cell repertoires in cytomegalovirus infection. Using its own MiXCR run on the reads, TCRdb lists one record per CDR3 protein. This sample has 150,000 or so distinct CDR3 sequences; 23% occur once, and the top ten carry approximately 9.9%. Specimen: PBMCs. These receptors were collected from a human donor in good health (CMV status not recorded). Some clones in this sample may be carry-over from other donors' samples.

This clonotype was counted only a few times. This sequence joins TRBV10-3 and TRBJ2-5; 9 nucleotides agree with TRBD2. With 7 bases clipped from V and 1 base from J, the junction kept 4 bases outside the gene matches. Germline-derived CDR1 and CDR2 are ENHRY and SYGVKD. This CDR3 has 14 amino acids. CDR3 residues: CAIKGTSIQETQYF. The CDR3 DNA follows: TGTGCCATCAAGGGGACTAGCATCCAAGAGACCCAGTACTTC.

The rearrangement uses TRBV12-3 or TRBV12-4 and TRBJ1-5, with D uncertain. Trimming took off 5 bases at V and 1 base at J, with 12 bases between the two ends. The CDR3 length is 15 residues. CDR3: CASSRVSGSNQPQHF. In nucleotides, the CDR3 is TGTGCCAGCAGTCGGGTCTCGGGGAGCAATCAGCCCCAGCATTTT.

This clonotype was counted many times. V usage is TRBV28 and J usage is TRBJ2-7; 7 bases align to TRBD1. From germline, CDR1 is MDHEN and CDR2 SYDVKM. The junction had 5 bases not matched to a gene; V was cut back by 2 bases and J by 1 base. This CDR3 spans 15 amino acids. The CDR3 sequence is CASSLLGTASYEQYF. The CDR3, as DNA: TGTGCCAGCAGTTTACTCGGGACAGCATCCTACGAGCAGTACTTC.

This chain uses TRBV7-4 with TRBJ2-7; no reliable D call. This CDR3 is built from 13 residues. V was trimmed by 7 bases and J by 0 bases, leaving 10 bases between them. The V gene's germline CDR1 is SGHVT and CDR2 SQSDAQ. Here the CDR3 DNA reads TGTGCCAGCAACGACTGGGTCTCCTACGAGCAGTACTTC. Translated, it gives CASNDWVSYEQYF.

Of note for this clonotype: One end of the junction varies from germline; a read error may be responsible. J is TRBJ2-7 and V is TRBV7-4, with 8 bases matching TRBD1. The length of the CDR3 is 16 residues. The germline CDR1 and CDR2 sequences are SGHVT and SQSDAQ. CDR3 sequence (DNA): TGTGCCAGCAGTCATACTCCGGACAGGGCCTCCTACGAGCAGTGCTTC. This codes for CASSHTPDRASYEQCF.